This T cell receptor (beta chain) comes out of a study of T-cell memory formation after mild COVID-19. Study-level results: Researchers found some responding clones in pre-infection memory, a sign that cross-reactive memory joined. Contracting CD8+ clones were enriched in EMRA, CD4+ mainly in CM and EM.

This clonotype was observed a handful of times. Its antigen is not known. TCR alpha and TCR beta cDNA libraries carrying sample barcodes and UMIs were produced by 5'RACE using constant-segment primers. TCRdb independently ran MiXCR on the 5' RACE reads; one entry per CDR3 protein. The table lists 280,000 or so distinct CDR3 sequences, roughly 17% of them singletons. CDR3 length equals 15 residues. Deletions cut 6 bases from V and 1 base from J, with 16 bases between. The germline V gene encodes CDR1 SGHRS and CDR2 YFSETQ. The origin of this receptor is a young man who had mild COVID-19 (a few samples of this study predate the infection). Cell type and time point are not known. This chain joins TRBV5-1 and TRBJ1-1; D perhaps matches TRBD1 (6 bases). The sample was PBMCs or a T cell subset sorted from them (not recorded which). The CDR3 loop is CASTWGGRGNTEAFF. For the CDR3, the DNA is TGCGCCAGCACCTGGGGGGGCAGGGGGAACACTGAAGCTTTCTTT.